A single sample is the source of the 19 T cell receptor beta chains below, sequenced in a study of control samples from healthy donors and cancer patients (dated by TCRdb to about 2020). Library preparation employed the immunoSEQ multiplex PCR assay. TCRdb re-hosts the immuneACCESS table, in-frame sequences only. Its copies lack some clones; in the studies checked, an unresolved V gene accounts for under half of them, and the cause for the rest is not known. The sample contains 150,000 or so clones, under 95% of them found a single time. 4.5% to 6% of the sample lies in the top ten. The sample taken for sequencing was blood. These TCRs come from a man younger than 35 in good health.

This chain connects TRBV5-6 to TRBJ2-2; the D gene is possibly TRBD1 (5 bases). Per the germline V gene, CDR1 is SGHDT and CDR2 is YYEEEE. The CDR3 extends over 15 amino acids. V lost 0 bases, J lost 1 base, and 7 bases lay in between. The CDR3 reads CASSLGGGNTGELFF. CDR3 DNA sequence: TGTGCCAGCAGCTTGGGGGGCGGGAACACCGGGGAGCTGTTTTTT.

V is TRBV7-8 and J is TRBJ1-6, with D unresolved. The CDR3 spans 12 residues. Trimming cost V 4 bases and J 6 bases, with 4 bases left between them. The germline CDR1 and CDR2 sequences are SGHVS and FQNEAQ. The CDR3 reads CASSSPNSPLHF. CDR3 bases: TGTGCCAGCAGCTCCCCTAATTCACCCCTCCACTTT.

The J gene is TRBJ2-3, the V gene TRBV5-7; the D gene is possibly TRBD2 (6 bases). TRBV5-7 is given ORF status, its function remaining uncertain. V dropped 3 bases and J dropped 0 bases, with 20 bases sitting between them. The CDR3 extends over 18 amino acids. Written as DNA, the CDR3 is TGTGCCAGCAGCTCCCGGAGGGCGGGAAACCCCAGCACAGATACGCAGTATTTT. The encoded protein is CASSSRRAGNPSTDTQYF.

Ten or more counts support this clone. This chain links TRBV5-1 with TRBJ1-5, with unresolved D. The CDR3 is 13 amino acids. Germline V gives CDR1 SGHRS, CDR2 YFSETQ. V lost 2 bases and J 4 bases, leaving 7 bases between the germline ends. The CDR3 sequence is CASSFSPNQPQHF. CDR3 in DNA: TGCGCCAGCAGCTTTTCCCCAAATCAGCCCCAGCATTTT.

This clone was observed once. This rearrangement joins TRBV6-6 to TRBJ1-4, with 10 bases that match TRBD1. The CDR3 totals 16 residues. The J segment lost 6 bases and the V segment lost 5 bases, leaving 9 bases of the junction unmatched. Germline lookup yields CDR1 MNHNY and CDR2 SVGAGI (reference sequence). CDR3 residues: CASSRVTGTGDEKLFF. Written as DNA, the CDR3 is TGTGCCAGCAGTCGGGTTACCGGGACAGGGGATGAAAAACTGTTTTTT.

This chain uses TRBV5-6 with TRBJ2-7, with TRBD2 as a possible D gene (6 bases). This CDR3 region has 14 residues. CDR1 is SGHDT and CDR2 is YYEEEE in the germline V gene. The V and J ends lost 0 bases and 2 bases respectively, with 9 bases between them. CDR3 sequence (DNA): TGTGCCAGCAGCTTGGCGGACTACCCCTACGAGCAGTACTTC. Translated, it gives CASSLADYPYEQYF.

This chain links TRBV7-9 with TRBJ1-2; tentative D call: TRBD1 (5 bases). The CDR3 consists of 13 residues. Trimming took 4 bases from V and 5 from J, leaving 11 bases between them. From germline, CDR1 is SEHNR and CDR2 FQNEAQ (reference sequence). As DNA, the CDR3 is TGTGCCAGCAGCTCAGATGACAGTTATGGCTACACCTTC. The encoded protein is CASSSDDSYGYTF.

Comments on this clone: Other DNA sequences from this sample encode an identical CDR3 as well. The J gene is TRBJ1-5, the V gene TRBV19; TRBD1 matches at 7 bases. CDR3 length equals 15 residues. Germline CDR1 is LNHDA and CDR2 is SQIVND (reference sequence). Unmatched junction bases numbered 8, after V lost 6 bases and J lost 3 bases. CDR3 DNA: TGTGCCAGTAGCGACCGGGACAGCGACAATCAGCCCCAGCATTTT. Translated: CASSDRDSDNQPQHF.

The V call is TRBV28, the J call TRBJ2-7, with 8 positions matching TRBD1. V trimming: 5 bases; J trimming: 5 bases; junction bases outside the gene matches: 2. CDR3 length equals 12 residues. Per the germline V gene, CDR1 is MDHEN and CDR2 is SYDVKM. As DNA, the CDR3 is TGTGCCAGCAGTGAACAGGGGGACGAGCAGTACTTC. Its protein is CASSEQGDEQYF.

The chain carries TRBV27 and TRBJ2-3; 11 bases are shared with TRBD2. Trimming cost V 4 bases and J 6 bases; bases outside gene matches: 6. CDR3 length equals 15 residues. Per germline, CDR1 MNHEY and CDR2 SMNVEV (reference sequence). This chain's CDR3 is CASSYSGGAADTQYF. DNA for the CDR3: TGTGCCAGCAGTTATAGCGGGGGGGCCGCGGATACGCAGTATTTT.

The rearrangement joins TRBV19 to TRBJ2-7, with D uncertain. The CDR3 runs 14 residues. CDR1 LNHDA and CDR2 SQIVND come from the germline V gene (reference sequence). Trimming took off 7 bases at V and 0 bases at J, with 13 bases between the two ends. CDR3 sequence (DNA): TGTGCCAGTACTCTAACGCCGAGCTCCTACGAGCAGTACTTC. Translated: CASTLTPSSYEQYF. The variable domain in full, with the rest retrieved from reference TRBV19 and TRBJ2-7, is DGGITQSPKYLFRKEGQNVTLSCEQNLNHDAMYWYRQDPGQGLRLIYYSQIVNDFQKGDIAEGYSVSREKKESFPLTVTSAQKNPTAFYLCASTLTPSSYEQYFGPGTRLTVT.

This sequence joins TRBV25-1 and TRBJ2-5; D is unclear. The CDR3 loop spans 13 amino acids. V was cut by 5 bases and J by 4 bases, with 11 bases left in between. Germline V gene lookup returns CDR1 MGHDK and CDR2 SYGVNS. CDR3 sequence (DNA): TGTGCCAGCAGTCCAAGGGTGGGAGAGACCCAGTACTTC. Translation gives CASSPRVGETQYF.

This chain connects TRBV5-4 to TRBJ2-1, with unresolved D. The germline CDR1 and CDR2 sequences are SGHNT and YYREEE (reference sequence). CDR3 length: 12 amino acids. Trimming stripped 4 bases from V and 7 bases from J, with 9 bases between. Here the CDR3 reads CASSAAENEQFF. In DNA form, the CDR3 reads TGTGCCAGCAGCGCCGCAGAGAATGAGCAGTTCTTC.

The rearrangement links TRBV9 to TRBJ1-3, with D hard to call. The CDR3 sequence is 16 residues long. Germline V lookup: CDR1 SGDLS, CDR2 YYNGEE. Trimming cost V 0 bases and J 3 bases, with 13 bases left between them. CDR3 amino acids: CASSVDGGNFGNTIYF. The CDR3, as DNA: TGTGCCAGCAGCGTAGATGGAGGGAACTTTGGAAACACCATATATTTT.

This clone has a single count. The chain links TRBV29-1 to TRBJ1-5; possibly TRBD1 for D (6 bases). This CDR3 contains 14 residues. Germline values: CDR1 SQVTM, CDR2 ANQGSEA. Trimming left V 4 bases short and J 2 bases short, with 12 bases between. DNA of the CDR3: TGCAGCGTTGTTCTGGACAGCGGCAATCAGCCCCAGCATTTT. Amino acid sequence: CSVVLDSGNQPQHF.

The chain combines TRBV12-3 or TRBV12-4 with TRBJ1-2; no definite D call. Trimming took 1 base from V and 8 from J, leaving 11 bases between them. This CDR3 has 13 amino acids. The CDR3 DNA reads TGTGCCAGCAGTTTAGAAGGGCCCGGCGGCTACACCTTC. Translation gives CASSLEGPGGYTF.

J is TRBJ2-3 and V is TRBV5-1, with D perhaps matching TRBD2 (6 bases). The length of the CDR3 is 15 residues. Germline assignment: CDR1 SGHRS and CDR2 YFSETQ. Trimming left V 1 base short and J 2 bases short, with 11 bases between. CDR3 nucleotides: TGCGCCAGCAGCTTGTCGGGGGTGGCCACAGATACGCAGTATTTT. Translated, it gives CASSLSGVATDTQYF.

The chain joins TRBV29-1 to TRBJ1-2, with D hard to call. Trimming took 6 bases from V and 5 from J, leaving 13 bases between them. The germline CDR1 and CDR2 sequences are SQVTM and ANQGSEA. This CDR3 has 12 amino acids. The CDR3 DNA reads TGCAGCGTCCCCCCGACGGGGTATGGCTACACCTTC. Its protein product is CSVPPTGYGYTF.

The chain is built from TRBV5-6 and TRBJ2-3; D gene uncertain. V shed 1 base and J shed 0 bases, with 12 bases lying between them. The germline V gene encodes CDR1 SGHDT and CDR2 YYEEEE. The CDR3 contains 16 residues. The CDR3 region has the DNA TGTGCCAGCAGCTTGTACGTAAAACTGAGCACAGATACGCAGTATTTT. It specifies CASSLYVKLSTDTQYF.